This T cell receptor (beta chain) was retrieved from a study of beta chain features in type 1 diabetes. A word on this clone: The antigen is unknown. Other DNA sequences in the sample encode the same CDR3.

The sequenced template was cDNA made from the entire isolated RNA. Clones were read by immunoSEQ multiplex PCR, and TCRdb kept only the in-frame ones, dropping some. The table shows about 360,000 clones, with roughly 13% occurring only once. General study findings and limits: Patients with type 1 diabetes carried fewer insertions and had more deletions at their VDJ junctions. Naive, central memory and Treg TCRB repertoires seemed to resemble each other more closely in patients than they did in healthy donors. Cells that show high TCR expression could be over-represented by cDNA sequencing.

The sequence was obtained from a man younger than 35 in good health. Sequenced material: naive CD4+ T cells from blood.

CDR3 sequence reads: CASSVGDRDNQPQHF. The CDR3 DNA follows: TGTGCCAGCAGCGTCGGGGACAGGGACAATCAGCCCCAGCATTTT. The chain carries TRBV9 and TRBJ1-5, with 9 nucleotides matching TRBD1. Germline V gene lookup returns CDR1 SGDLS and CDR2 YYNGEE. The J segment lost 3 bases and the V segment lost 2 bases, leaving 3 bases of the junction unmatched. The CDR3 runs to 15 residues.